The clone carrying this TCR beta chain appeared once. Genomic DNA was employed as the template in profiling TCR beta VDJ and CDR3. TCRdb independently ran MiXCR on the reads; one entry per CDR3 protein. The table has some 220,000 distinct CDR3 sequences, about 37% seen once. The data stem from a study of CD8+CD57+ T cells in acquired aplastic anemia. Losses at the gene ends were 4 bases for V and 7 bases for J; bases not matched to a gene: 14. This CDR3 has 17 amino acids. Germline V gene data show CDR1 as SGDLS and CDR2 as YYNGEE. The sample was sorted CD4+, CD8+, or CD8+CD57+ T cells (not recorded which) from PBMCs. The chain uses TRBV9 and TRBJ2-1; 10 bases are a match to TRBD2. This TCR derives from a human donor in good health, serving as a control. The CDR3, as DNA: TGTGCCAGCAGCACCCGAGCGGGGGGGCCAAAGGGGAATGAGCAGTTCTTC. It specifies CASSTRAGGPKGNEQFF.